The TCR beta chain under discussion was sequenced for a study of shared clonotypes between healthy human individuals. This clone was picked up one time. The sample holds other DNA sequences that translate to the same CDR3. All donors were healthy HIV-negative adults lacking recent acute infections or vaccinations. The split of CD4+ cells yielded CD45RA+ naive and CD45RA-negative memory subsets. Produced via immunoSEQ multiplex PCR; TCRdb's table is partial and in-frame only. The sample includes 2 million to 2.5 million clones, 80% to 95% of them seen just once. CDR1 and CDR2 from the germline V gene are GTSNPN and SVGIG (reference sequence). J was trimmed by 10 bases and V by 5 bases; bases with no gene match: 6. The CDR3 is 12 residues long.

Sequencing was done on a sample of naive CD4+ T cells from PBMCs. The subset was: CD45RA+ positively selected. The clonotype was recovered from a man aged 18 to 30 in good health. Some clones in this sample may be carry-over from other donors' samples. The chain carries TRBV30 and TRBJ2-1; TRBD2 matches 9 bases. CDR3 in amino acids: CAWLAGAYEQFF. The CDR3 coding sequence is TGTGCCTGGTTAGCGGGAGCGTACGAGCAGTTCTTC.